The 13 T cell receptor beta chains reported below all come from one sample, sequenced in a study of blood T cell repertoires in COVID-19. Libraries were prepared by immunoSEQ multiplex PCR; TCRdb keeps only in-frame clonotypes and omits some of them. In the table there are tens of thousands of clones, 85% to 90% of which are singletons. The sequencing input was peripheral blood. These TCRs come from a human donor in a cohort sampled during active COVID-19.

DNA of the CDR3: TGCGCCAGCAGCTTAGGGACACCGAATAGCAATCAGCCCCAGCATTTT. Translated, it gives CASSLGTPNSNQPQHF. The V call is TRBV5-1, the J call TRBJ1-5; a possible D gene is TRBD1 (6 bases). The V end was cut by 2 bases, the J end by 0 bases, with 12 bases between. The CDR3 length is 16 residues. From germline, CDR1 is SGHRS and CDR2 YFSETQ.

The chain recombines TRBV7-2 with TRBJ2-5; the match to TRBD2 covers 8 bases. In germline, CDR1 is SGHTA, CDR2 FQGNSA. J gave up 1 base and V 1 base, and 2 bases lay outside the gene matches. The CDR3 has 15 amino acids. The DNA of the CDR3 is TGTGCCAGCAGCTTAGGGCTAGCGGGCCAAGAGACCCAGTACTTC. Translation gives CASSLGLAGQETQYF.

J is TRBJ2-1 and V is TRBV5-1; 13 positions match TRBD2. CDR1 and CDR2 (germline): SGHRS, YFSETQ. The CDR3 is made up of 18 amino acids. Unmatched junction bases numbered 11, after V lost 4 bases and J lost 4 bases. This chain's CDR3 is CASSVGTSGTLNYNEQFF. CDR3 coding DNA: TGCGCCAGCAGCGTAGGGACTAGCGGGACTCTAAATTACAATGAGCAGTTCTTC.

The rearrangement uses TRBV27 and TRBJ1-2, with D possibly TRBD1 on 6 matching bases. Germline CDR1 and CDR2: MNHEY and SMNVEV (reference sequence). There are 15 residues in the CDR3. The germline V and J ends were trimmed by 1 base and 0 bases, with 9 bases remaining between them. CDR3 sequence reads: CASSLYREANYGYTF. CDR3 nucleotide sequence: TGTGCCAGCAGTTTATACAGGGAAGCTAACTATGGCTACACCTTC.

The chain is built from TRBV15 and TRBJ2-6, with 9 positions matching TRBD1. J lost 0 bases, V lost 1 base, and 1 base had no gene match. CDR3 length: 17 amino acids. CDR1 and CDR2 (germline): LNHNV, YYDKDF (reference sequence). In nucleotides, the CDR3 is TGTGCCACCAGCAGAGCGACAGGGGGCTCTGGGGCCAACGTCCTGACTTTC. As protein: CATSRATGGSGANVLTF.

In its sample, this clone was seen a few times. The chain uses TRBV28 and TRBJ2-1; 10 bases are shared with TRBD2. Germline lookup yields CDR1 MDHEN and CDR2 SYDVKM. With V trimmed by 3 bases and J by 2 bases, 4 bases remained unmatched. This CDR3 has 16 residues. CDR3 loop: CASSLHSGGPYNEQFF. For the CDR3, the DNA is TGTGCCAGCAGTTTGCATAGCGGGGGGCCCTACAATGAGCAGTTCTTC.

This chain links TRBV19 with TRBJ2-3; D is perhaps TRBD2 (6 bases). V shed 6 bases and J shed 2 bases, with 12 bases lying between them. The length of the CDR3 is 14 residues. Per the germline V gene, CDR1 is LNHDA and CDR2 is SQIVND (reference sequence). The CDR3, as DNA: TGTGCCAGTAGGACACGGGGGTCCACAGATACGCAGTATTTT. Its translation is CASRTRGSTDTQYF.

This clone was seen only a few times. This chain connects TRBV5-1 to TRBJ2-7, with 13 bases that match TRBD2. CDR3 size: 14 residues. Germline assignment: CDR1 SGHRS and CDR2 YFSETQ. With 3 bases clipped from V and 3 bases from J, the junction kept 0 bases outside the gene matches. Here the CDR3 DNA reads TGCGCCAGCAGCTGGACTAGCGGGAGCTACGAGCAGTACTTC. Protein sequence: CASSWTSGSYEQYF.

This sequence joins TRBV27 and TRBJ1-2; TRBD1 agrees at 9 bases. The CDR3 consists of 17 residues. Germline V CDR1 and CDR2: MNHEY, SMNVEV (reference sequence). The V gene end was trimmed by 3 bases and the J gene end by 3 bases; junction bases not matched to a gene: 11. CDR3 nucleotide sequence: TGTGCCAGCAGTTTGGAACGTACAGGGGGCGCGGACTATGGCTACACCTTC. As protein: CASSLERTGGADYGYTF.

The gene calls are TRBV6-5 and TRBJ2-1; D is possibly TRBD2 (7 bases). From germline, CDR1 is MNHEY and CDR2 SVGAGI. CDR3 length: 15 amino acids. The V and J ends lost 6 bases and 2 bases respectively, with 14 bases between them. CDR3 nucleotide sequence: TGTGCCAGCAGGCGGGGGCTCCTACCCTACAATGAGCAGTTCTTC. This sequence encodes CASRRGLLPYNEQFF.

The chain uses TRBV18 and TRBJ2-1, with TRBD2 as a possible D gene (6 bases). The CDR3 sequence is 15 residues long. V was shortened by 6 bases and J by 7 bases, with 19 bases between the two germline ends. Per the germline V gene, CDR1 is KGHSH and CDR2 is LQKENI. The CDR3: CASSYGSIDLNEQFF. The DNA of the CDR3 is TGTGCCAGCTCTTACGGGAGTATAGACTTGAATGAGCAGTTCTTC.

This clone was seen only once. This sequence joins TRBV3-1 (or the pseudogene TRBV3-2) and TRBJ1-6; TRBD1 aligns across 8 bases. Germline CDR1 is LGHDT and CDR2 is YNNKEL (reference sequence). The CDR3 runs to 14 residues. Trimming cost V 4 bases and J 10 bases; bases outside gene matches: 6. In nucleotides, the CDR3 is TGTGCCAGCAGCCTCCAGGGGGCGCGGTCACCCCTCCACTTT. Its translation is CASSLQGARSPLHF.

The gene calls are TRBV5-1 and TRBJ2-7, with TRBD2 identical over 10 bases. Germline trimming cut 4 bases from V and 1 base from J; bases unmatched to any gene: 5. Germline V lookup: CDR1 SGHRS, CDR2 YFSETQ. The CDR3 consists of 15 residues. CDR3: CASSLRAGGSYEQYF. The CDR3 DNA follows: TGCGCCAGCAGCCTGAGAGCGGGGGGGTCCTACGAGCAGTACTTC.